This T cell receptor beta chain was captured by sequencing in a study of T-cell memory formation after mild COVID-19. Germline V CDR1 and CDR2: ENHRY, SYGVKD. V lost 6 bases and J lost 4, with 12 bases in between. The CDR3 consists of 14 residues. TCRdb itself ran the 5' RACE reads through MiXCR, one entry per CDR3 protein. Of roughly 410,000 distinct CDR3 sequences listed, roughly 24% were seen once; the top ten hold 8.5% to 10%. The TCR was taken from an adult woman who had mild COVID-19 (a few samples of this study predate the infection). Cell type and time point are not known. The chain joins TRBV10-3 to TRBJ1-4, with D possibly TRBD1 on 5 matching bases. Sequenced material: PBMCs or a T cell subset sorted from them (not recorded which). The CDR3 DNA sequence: TGTGCCATCAGGGGTACAGGATATAATGAAAAACTGTTTTTT. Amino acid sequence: CAIRGTGYNEKLFF.